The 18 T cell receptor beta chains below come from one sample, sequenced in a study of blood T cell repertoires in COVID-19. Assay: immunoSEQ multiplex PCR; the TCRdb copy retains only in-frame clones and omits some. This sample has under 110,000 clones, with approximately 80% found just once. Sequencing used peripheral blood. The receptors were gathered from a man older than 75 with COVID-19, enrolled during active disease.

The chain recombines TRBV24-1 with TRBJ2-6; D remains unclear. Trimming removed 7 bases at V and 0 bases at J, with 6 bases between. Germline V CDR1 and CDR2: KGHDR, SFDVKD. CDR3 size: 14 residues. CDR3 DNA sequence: TGTGCCACCAGCGAGGCCTCTGGGGCCAACGTCCTGACTTTC. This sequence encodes CATSEASGANVLTF.

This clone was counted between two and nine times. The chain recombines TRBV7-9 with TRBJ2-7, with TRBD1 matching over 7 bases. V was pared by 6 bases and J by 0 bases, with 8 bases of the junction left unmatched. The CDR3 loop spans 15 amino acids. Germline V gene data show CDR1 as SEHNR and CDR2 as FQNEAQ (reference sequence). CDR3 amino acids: CASSSPGQSSYEQYF. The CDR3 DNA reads TGTGCCAGCAGTTCTCCGGGACAGAGCTCCTACGAGCAGTACTTC.

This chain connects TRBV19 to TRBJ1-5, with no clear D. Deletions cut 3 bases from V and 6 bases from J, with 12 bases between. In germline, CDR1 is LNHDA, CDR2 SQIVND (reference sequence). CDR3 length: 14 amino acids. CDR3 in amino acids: CASSIGVGFQPQHF. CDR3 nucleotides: TGTGCCAGTAGTATCGGGGTGGGATTTCAGCCCCAGCATTTT.

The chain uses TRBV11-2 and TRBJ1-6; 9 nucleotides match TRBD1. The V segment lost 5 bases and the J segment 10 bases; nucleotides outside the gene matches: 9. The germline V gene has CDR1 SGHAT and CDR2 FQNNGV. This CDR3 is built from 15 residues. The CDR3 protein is CASSEWTGVWSPLHF. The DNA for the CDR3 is TGTGCCAGCAGCGAGTGGACAGGGGTTTGGTCACCCCTCCACTTT.

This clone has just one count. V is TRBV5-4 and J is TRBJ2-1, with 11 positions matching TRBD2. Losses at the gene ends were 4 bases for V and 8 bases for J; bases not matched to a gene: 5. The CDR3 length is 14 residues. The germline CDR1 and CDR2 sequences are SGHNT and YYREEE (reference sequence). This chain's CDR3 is CASSHGLAGDEQFF. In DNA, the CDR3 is TGTGCCAGCAGCCATGGACTAGCGGGCGATGAGCAGTTCTTC. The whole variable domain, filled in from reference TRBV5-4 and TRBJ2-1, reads ETGVTQSPTHLIKTRGQQVTLRCSSQSGHNTVSWYQQALGQGPQFIFQYYREEENGRGNFPPRFSGLQFPNYSSELNVNALELDDSALYLCASSHGLAGDEQFFGPGTRLTVL.

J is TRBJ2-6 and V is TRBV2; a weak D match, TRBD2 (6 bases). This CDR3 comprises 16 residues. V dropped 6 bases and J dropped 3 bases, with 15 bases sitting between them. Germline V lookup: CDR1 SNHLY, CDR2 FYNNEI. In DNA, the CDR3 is TGTGCCAGCAGGGAGGGCTCCGGCGGTGGGGCCAACGTCCTGACTTTC. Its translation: CASREGSGGGANVLTF.

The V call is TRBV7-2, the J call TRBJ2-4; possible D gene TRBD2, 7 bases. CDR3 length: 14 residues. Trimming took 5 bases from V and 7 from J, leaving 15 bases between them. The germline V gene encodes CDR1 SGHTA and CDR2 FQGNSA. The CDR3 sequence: CASSPRGGANIQYF. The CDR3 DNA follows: TGTGCCAGCAGCCCAAGAGGGGGGGCGAACATTCAGTACTTC.

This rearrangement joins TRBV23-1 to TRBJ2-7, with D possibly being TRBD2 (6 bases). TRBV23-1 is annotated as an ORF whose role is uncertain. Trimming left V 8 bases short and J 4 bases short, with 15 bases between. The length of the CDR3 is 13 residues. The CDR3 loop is CASAPGDVYEQYF. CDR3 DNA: TGCGCCAGCGCCCCGGGGGACGTTTACGAGCAGTACTTC.

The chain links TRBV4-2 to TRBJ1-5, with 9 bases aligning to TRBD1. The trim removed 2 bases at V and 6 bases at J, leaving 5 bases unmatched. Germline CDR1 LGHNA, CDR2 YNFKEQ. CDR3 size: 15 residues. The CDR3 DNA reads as TGTGCCAGCAGCCAAAATACAGGGGGCGGTCAGCCCCAGCATTTT. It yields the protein CASSQNTGGGQPQHF.

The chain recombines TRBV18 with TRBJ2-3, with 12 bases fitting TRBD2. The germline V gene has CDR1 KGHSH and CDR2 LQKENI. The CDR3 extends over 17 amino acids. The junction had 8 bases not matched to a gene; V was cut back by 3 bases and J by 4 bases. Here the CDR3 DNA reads TGTGCCAGCTCACCTCCACTAGCGGGAGGATCAGCAGATACGCAGTATTTT. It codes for CASSPPLAGGSADTQYF.

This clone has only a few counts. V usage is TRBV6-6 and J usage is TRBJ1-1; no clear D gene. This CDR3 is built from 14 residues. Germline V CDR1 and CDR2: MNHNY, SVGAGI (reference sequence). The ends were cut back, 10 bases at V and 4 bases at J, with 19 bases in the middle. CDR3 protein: CATTDLGGSTEAFF. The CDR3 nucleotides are TGTGCCACTACCGACTTGGGCGGGAGCACTGAAGCTTTCTTT.

The CDR3 DNA is TGCAGCGTTGAACCCGGGAGCACAGATACGCAGTATTTT. This encodes CSVEPGSTDTQYF. This rearrangement joins TRBV29-1 to TRBJ2-3; D call uncertain. Germline V gene data show CDR1 as SQVTM and CDR2 as ANQGSEA. With 2 bases removed from V and 0 bases from J, the gap between germline ends came to 6 bases. The CDR3 is made up of 13 amino acids.

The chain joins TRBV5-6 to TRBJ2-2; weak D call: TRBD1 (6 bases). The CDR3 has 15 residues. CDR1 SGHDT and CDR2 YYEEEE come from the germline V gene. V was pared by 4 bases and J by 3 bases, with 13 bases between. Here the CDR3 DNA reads TGTGCCAGCAGCCAACAGGGTTGGCACACCGGGGAGCTGTTTTTT. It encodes CASSQQGWHTGELFF.

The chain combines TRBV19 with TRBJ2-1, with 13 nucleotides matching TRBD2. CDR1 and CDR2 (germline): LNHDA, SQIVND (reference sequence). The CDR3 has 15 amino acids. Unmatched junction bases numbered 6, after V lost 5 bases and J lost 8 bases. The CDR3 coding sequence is TGTGCCAGTAGTCTAGGACTAGCGGGAGCCCATGAGCAGTTCTTC. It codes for CASSLGLAGAHEQFF.

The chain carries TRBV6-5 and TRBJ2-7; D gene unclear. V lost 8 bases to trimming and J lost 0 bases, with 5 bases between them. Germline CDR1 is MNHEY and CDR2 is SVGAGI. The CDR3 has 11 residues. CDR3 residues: CASRSSYEQYF. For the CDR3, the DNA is TGTGCCAGCCGTAGCTCCTACGAGCAGTACTTC.

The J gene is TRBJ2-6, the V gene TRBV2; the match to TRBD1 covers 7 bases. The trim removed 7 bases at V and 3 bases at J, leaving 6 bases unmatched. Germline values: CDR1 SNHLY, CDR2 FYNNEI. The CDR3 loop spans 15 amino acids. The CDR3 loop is CASIPTGIGANVLTF. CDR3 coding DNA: TGTGCCAGCATCCCGACAGGGATTGGGGCCAACGTCCTGACTTTC.

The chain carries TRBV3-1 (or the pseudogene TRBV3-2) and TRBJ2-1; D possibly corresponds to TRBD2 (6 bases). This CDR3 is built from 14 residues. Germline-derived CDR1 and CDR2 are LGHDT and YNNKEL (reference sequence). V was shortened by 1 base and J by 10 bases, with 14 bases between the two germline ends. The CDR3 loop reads CASSQAGTGGEQFF. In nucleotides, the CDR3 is TGTGCCAGCAGCCAAGCGGGGACTGGAGGAGAGCAGTTCTTC.

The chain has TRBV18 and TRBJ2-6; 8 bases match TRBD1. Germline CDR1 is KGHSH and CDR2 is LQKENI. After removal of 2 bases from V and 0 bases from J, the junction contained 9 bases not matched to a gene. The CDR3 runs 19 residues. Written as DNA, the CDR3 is TGTGCCAGCTCACCAACCGGGACAGGCTTACCCTCTGGGGCCAACGTCCTGACTTTC. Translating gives CASSPTGTGLPSGANVLTF.